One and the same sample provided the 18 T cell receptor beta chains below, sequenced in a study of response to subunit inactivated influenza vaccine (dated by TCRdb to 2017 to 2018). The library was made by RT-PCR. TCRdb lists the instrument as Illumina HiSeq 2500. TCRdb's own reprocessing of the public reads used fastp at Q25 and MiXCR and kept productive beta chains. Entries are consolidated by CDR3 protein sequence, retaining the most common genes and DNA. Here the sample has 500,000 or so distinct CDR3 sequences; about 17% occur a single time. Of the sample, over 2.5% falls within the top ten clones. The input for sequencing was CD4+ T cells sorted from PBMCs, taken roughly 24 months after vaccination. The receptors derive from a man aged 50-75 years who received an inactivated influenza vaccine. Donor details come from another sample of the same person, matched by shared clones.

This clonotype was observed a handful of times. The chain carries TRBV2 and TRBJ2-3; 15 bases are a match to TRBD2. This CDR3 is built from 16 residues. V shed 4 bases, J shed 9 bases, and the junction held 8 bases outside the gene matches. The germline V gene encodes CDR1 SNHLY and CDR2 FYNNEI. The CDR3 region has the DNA TGTGCCAGCAGTGGTTGGACTAGCGGGGGGGCCTACACGCAGTATTTT. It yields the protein CASSGWTSGGAYTQYF. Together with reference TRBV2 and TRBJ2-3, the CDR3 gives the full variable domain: EPEVTQTPSHQVTQMGQEVILRCVPISNHLYFYWYRQILGQKVEFLVSFYNNEISEKSEIFDDQFSVERPDGSNFTLKIRSTKLEDSAMYFCASSGWTSGGAYTQYFGPGTRLTVL.

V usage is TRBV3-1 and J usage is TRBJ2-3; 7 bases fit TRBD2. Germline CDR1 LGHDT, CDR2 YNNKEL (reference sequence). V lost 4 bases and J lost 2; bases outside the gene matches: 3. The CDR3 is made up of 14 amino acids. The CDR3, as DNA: TGTGCCAGCAGCCGGGGGACTACCACAGATACGCAGTATTTT. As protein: CASSRGTTTDTQYF.

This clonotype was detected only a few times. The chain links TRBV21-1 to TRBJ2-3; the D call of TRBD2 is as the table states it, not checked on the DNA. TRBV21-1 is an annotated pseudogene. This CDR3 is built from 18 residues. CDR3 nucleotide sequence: TGTGCCAGCAGCAAAGGGACTAGCGGGAGGTCCCGTACAGATACGCAGTATTTT. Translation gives CASSKGTSGRSRTDTQYF.

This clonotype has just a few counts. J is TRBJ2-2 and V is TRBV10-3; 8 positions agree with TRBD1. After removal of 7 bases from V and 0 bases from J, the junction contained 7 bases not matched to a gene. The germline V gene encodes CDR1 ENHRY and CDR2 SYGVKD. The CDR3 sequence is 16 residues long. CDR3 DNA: TGTGCCATCAAAAGAATACAGGGGGCGAACACCGGGGAGCTGTTTTTT. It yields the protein CAIKRIQGANTGELFF.

The CDR3 DNA reads as TGTGCCAGCAGAATACAGGGTATATCAGATACGCAGTATTTT. This translates into CASRIQGISDTQYF. The V gene is TRBV7-2, the J gene TRBJ2-3, with D maybe TRBD1 (6 bases). The CDR3 extends over 14 amino acids. V dropped 6 bases and J dropped 4 bases, with 14 bases sitting between them. Germline-derived CDR1 and CDR2 are SGHTA and FQGNSA.

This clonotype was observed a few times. Written as DNA, the CDR3 is TGTGCCAGCAGTCGGTCCCCCCGGACAGGGCACAACACCGGGGAGCTGTTTTTT. Its protein is CASSRSPRTGHNTGELFF. This chain joins TRBV6-1 and TRBJ2-2; 8 bases align to TRBD1. J gave up 2 bases and V 5 bases, and 13 bases lay outside the gene matches. CDR1 and CDR2 (germline): MNHNS, SASEGT. The CDR3 has 18 amino acids.

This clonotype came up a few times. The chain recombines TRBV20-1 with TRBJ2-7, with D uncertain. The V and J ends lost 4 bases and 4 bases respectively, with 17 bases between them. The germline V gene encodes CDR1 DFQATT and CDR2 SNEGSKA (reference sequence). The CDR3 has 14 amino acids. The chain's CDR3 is CSATRQVLSYEQYF. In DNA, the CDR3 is TGCAGTGCTACCCGACAAGTACTTTCTTACGAGCAGTACTTC.

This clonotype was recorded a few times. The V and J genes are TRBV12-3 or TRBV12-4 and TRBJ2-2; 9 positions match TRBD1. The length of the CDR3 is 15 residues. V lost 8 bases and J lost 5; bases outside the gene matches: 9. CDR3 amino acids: CASGLGTGRTGELFF. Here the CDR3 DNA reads TGTGCCAGCGGGCTCGGGACAGGGAGAACCGGGGAGCTGTTTTTT.

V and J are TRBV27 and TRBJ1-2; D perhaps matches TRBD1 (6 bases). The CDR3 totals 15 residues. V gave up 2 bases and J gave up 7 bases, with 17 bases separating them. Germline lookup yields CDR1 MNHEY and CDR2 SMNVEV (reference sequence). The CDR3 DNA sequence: TGTGCCAGCAGTTTAACCGGGACACTCGACGGTGGCTACACCTTC. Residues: CASSLTGTLDGGYTF.

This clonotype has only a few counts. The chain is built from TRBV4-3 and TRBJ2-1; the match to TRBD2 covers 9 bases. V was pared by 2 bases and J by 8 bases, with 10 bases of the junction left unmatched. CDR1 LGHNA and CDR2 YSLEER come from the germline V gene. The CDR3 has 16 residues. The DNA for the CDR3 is TGCGCCAGCAGCCAAAGTCCGAGCGGGAGGACGGATGAGCAGTTCTTC. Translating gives CASSQSPSGRTDEQFF.

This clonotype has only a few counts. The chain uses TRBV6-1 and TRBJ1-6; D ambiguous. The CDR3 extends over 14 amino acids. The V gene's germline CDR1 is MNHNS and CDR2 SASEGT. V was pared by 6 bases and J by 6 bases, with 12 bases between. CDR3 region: CASRRGLFNSPLHF. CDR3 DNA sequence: TGTGCCAGCAGGCGCGGACTTTTTAATTCACCCCTCCACTTT.

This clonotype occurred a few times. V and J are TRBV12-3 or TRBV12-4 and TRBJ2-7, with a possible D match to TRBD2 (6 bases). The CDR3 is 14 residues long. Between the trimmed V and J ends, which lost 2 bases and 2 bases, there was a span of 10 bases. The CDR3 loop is CASSLRLVTYEQYF. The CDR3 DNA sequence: TGTGCCAGCAGTTTAAGACTAGTAACCTACGAGCAGTACTTC.

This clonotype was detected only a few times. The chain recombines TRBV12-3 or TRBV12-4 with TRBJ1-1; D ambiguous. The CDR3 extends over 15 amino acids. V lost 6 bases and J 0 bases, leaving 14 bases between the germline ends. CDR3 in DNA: TGTGCCAGCAGCAACCCCCCTGGGATGAACACTGAAGCTTTCTTT. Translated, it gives CASSNPPGMNTEAFF.

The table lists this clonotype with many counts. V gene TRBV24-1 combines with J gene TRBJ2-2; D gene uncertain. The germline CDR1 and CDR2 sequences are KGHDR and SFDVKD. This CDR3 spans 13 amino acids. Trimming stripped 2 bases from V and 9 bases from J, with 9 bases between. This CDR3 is CATSDSVVRELFF. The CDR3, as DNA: TGTGCCACCAGTGATTCCGTCGTGAGGGAGCTGTTTTTT.

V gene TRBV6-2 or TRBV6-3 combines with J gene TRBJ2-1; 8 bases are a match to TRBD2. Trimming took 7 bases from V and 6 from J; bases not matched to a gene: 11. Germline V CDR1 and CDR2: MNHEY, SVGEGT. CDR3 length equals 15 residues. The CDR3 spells CASNQPGLGLNEQFF. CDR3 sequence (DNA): TGTGCCAGCAACCAACCGGGACTAGGACTCAATGAGCAGTTCTTC.

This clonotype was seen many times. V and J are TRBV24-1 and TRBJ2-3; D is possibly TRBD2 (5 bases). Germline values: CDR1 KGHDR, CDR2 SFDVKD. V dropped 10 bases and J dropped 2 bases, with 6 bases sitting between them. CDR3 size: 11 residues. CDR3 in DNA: TGTGCCACGGAGGACACAGATACGCAGTATTTT. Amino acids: CATEDTDTQYF.

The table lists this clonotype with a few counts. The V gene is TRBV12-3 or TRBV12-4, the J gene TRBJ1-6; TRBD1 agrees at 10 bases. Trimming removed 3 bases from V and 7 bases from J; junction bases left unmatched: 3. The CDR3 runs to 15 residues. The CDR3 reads CASSLTGGVNSPLHF. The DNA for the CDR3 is TGTGCCAGCAGTTTGACAGGGGGCGTCAATTCACCCCTCCACTTT.

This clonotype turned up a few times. CDR3 loop: CSASLSGDNSPLHF. CDR3 nucleotide sequence: TGCAGTGCTAGTCTCTCAGGGGATAATTCACCCCTCCACTTT. This sequence joins TRBV20-1 and TRBJ1-6; maybe TRBD1 (6 bases). Trimming took off 3 bases at V and 5 bases at J, with 11 bases between the two ends. The CDR3 consists of 14 residues. Germline V gene sequence: CDR1 DFQATT, CDR2 SNEGSKA (reference sequence).